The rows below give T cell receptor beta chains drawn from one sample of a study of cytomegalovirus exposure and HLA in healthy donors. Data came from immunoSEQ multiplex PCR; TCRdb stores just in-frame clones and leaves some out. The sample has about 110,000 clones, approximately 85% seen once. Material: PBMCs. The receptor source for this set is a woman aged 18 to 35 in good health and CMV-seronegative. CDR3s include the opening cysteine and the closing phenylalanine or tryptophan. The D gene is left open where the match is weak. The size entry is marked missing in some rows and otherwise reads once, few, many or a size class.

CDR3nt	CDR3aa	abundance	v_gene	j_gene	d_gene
TGCAGCGTTCCTACCGGGACAGGGGCAAACGGTGGCTACACCTTC	CSVPTGTGANGGYTF	once	TRBV29-1	TRBJ1-2	TRBD1
TGCGCCAGCAGCCAGAGTCCGACTAGTACGGCCGGGGAGCTGTTTTTT	CASSQSPTSTAGELFF	few	TRBV4-1	TRBJ2-2	NA
TGTGCCAGTAGTGAACAGGGTCGGAACATTCAGTACTTC	CASSEQGRNIQYF	NA	TRBV19	TRBJ2-4	NA
TGTGCCAGCAGCCAAGATACTGGGTACAGGGGGCCGCGACTTGCCAAAAACATTCAGTACTTC	CASSQDTGYRGPRLAKNIQYF	NA	TRBV14	TRBJ2-4	TRBD1
TGCGCCAGCAGCCCGGGACAGGGGCTCTATAATTCACCCCTCCACTTT	CASSPGQGLYNSPLHF	NA	TRBV5-1	TRBJ1-6	TRBD1
TGTGCCAGCAGAGGACTAGCGGGGAACCAAGAGACCCAGTACTTC	CASRGLAGNQETQYF	NA	TRBV2	TRBJ2-5	TRBD2
TGCGCCAGCAGCCAACACCGGGACTTAGGGCTTACGAACACTGAAGCTTTCTTT	CASSQHRDLGLTNTEAFF	NA	TRBV4-1	TRBJ1-1	NA
TGTGCCAGCAGTTTCCCAGGGGGTGATTCAGCTTTCTTT	CASSFPGGDSAFF	NA	TRBV28	TRBJ1-1	TRBD1
TGTGCCAGCAGCCCACCGGGACAGCTTTCCTACGAGCAGTACTTC	CASSPPGQLSYEQYF	NA	TRBV5-4	TRBJ2-7	TRBD1
TGTGCCAGCAGCTTAGCGCGGGAGACCCAGTACTTC	CASSLARETQYF	once	TRBV7-2	TRBJ2-5	NA
TGTGCCAGCTCACCGGGCCCGAATTCACCCCTCCACTTT	CASSPGPNSPLHF	NA	TRBV18	TRBJ1-6	NA
TGCAGCGTTTCCCTTTGGGGGGGGGCCACCGACAATGAGCAGTTCTTC	CSVSLWGGATDNEQFF	NA	TRBV29-1	TRBJ2-1	NA
TGTGCCATCAGCCTACAGGGTGAAAAACTGTTTTTT	CAISLQGEKLFF	NA	TRBV10-3	TRBJ1-4	NA
TGTGCCAGCAGGCCCACTAGCGGGGCCAGCACCGGGGAGCTGTTTTTT	CASRPTSGASTGELFF	NA	TRBV2	TRBJ2-2	TRBD2
TGTGCCAGCAGACGCGGGGTGGGGCTATATGGCTACACCTTC	CASRRGVGLYGYTF	NA	TRBV6-5	TRBJ1-2	NA
TGTGCCAGCTCACTTCGTACAGATAACTATGGCTACACCTTC	CASSLRTDNYGYTF	NA	TRBV18	TRBJ1-2	NA
TGTGCCAGCAGTTTATCGGTCTCCTATAATTCACCCCTCCACTTT	CASSLSVSYNSPLHF	NA	TRBV28	TRBJ1-6	NA
TGTGCCAGCAGGCAGGGGGCGAGCGGCTACACCTTC	CASRQGASGYTF	NA	TRBV13	TRBJ1-2	TRBD1
TGTGCCAGCTCACCACCCTCATCCCAGGGTCAGCCCCAGCATTTT	CASSPPSSQGQPQHF	NA	TRBV18	TRBJ1-5	NA
TGTGCCAGCAGCCTAGGACGGGGCACAGATACGCAGTATTTT	CASSLGRGTDTQYF	NA	TRBV7-8	TRBJ2-3	NA
TGTGCCAGCAGCGTAGGTGGGGCAGCGTCCTACGAGCAGTACTTC	CASSVGGAASYEQYF	NA	TRBV9	TRBJ2-7	NA
TGTGCCAGCAGCCCCGGCCCAGGGTCCTCCTACGAGCAGTACTTC	CASSPGPGSSYEQYF	NA	TRBV7-7	TRBJ2-7	NA
TGTGCCAGCAGTGAAGCGCTTGAGAGCTCCTACGAGCAGTACTTC	CASSEALESSYEQYF	NA	TRBV2	TRBJ2-7	NA
TGCGCCAGCAGTGAGTTCGGCGGGACCTACGAGCAGTACTTC	CASSEFGGTYEQYF	NA	TRBV10-2	TRBJ2-7	NA
TGCGCCAGCGGCAATCAGGGGTCGGGGCAGCCCCAGCATTTT	CASGNQGSGQPQHF	few	TRBV10-1	TRBJ1-5	NA
TGTGCCAGCAGTTTCGGCGAGGAGCGGGGGGGCACAGATACGCAGTATTTT	CASSFGEERGGTDTQYF	once	TRBV27	TRBJ2-3	TRBD2
TGCGCCAGCAGAGCAGGGGGCTCCGGGGAGCTGTTTTTT	CASRAGGSGELFF	once	TRBV5-1	TRBJ2-2	TRBD1
TGTGCCAGCAGTGGGACAGCTGTAGAGACCCAGTACTTC	CASSGTAVETQYF	NA	TRBV2	TRBJ2-5	NA
TGTGCCAGCAGCGTAGGCCAGTCTCGGGCAGATACGCAGTATTTT	CASSVGQSRADTQYF	NA	TRBV9	TRBJ2-3	NA
TGTGCCAGCAGCGTAGCTACGATGGGGGGTGAAGCTTTCTTT	CASSVATMGGEAFF	NA	TRBV9	TRBJ1-1	NA
TGTGCCAGCAGAGCAGTAATAGACATGAACACTGAAGCTTTCTTT	CASRAVIDMNTEAFF	NA	TRBV6-4	TRBJ1-1	NA
TGTGCCAGCAGCGTTTCCCTAGCGGGAACCTACGAGCAGTACTTC	CASSVSLAGTYEQYF	once	TRBV9	TRBJ2-7	TRBD2
TGTGCCAGCAGTGACGAACTCACGGCTTCGCCGGGGGGCTACACCTTC	CASSDELTASPGGYTF	once	TRBV6-4	TRBJ1-2	NA
TGCAGTGCTAGTATAGGGAGCGAGCAGTACTTC	CSASIGSEQYF	NA	TRBV20-1	TRBJ2-7	NA
TGTGCCAGCAGCTTAGGAGCCGGGATCCCCTCTGGCTACACCTTC	CASSLGAGIPSGYTF	NA	TRBV7-2	TRBJ1-2	NA
TGTGCCAGCAGCCCGGGACAGGAGCGGTTTTACGAGCAGTACTTC	CASSPGQERFYEQYF	few	TRBV2	TRBJ2-7	TRBD1
TGTGCCAGCAGCCCAAATTCAGGGGAAAACACCATATATTTT	CASSPNSGENTIYF	NA	TRBV7-3	TRBJ1-3	NA
TGTGCCAGCAAAGACGGACAGTACTATGGCTACACCTTC	CASKDGQYYGYTF	NA	TRBV5-6	TRBJ1-2	NA
TGTGCCAGCAGCGTAGAATCTAGGACCGGGGAGCTGTTTTTT	CASSVESRTGELFF	NA	TRBV9	TRBJ2-2	NA
TGCAGTGCTAGAGATCTCATAAAACAGGACTTT	CSARDLIKQDF	NA	TRBV20-1	TRBJ1-1	NA
TGCGCCAGCAGCCAAGATGAGGGAGCATACCAGCCCCAGCATTTT	CASSQDEGAYQPQHF	once	TRBV4-1	TRBJ1-5	NA
TGTGCCTGGAGCGTCTACCCGAACACCGGGGAGCTGTTTTTT	CAWSVYPNTGELFF	NA	TRBV30	TRBJ2-2	NA
TGTGCCAGCAGTCACCCCGGGGGTAGCGGCGACACAGATACGCAGTATTTT	CASSHPGGSGDTDTQYF	NA	TRBV2	TRBJ2-3	NA
TGTGCCAGCATGGACAGAATCGCGAACACCGGGGAGCTGTTTTTT	CASMDRIANTGELFF	NA	TRBV2	TRBJ2-2	NA
TGTGCCAGTGCTTTTAAGGGGGCTGACACAGATACGCAGTATTTT	CASAFKGADTDTQYF	NA	TRBV19	TRBJ2-3	TRBD1
TGCGCCAGCAGCTTGGATGCAACGCAGCGCACTGAAGCTTTCTTT	CASSLDATQRTEAFF	NA	TRBV5-1	TRBJ1-1	NA
TGTGCCTGGAGCCCTGCGGGGGATGGGTCACCCCTCCACTTT	CAWSPAGDGSPLHF	few	TRBV30	TRBJ1-6	NA
TGCGCCAGCAGTGAGTCTACAGGAAGAAACACCATATATTTT	CASSESTGRNTIYF	NA	TRBV10-1	TRBJ1-3	NA
TGTGCCAGCAGACAGGGGGCGATCTACGAGCAGTACTTC	CASRQGAIYEQYF	NA	TRBV6-1	TRBJ2-7	TRBD1
TGCGCCAGCACCCGCTGGAGGTCGTGGGGGGACACTGAAGCTTTCTTT	CASTRWRSWGDTEAFF	NA	TRBV4-1	TRBJ1-1	NA
TGCGCCAGCAGCTCCGGGACAGGGGTGGATGGCTACACCTTC	CASSSGTGVDGYTF	NA	TRBV5-1	TRBJ1-2	TRBD1
TGCGCCAGCAGCCAAGGGGCTCGGCAGCCCCAGCATTTT	CASSQGARQPQHF	NA	TRBV4-1	TRBJ1-5	NA
TGTGCCAGCAGTGAAATTTCGGGTGGGCTAGCGGGGGCCCAGTACTTC	CASSEISGGLAGAQYF	once	TRBV2	TRBJ2-5	TRBD2
TGTGCCAGCAGCGTAGGAGGAGGAACCACAGATACGCAGTATTTT	CASSVGGGTTDTQYF	NA	TRBV9	TRBJ2-3	NA
TGTGCCAGCAGCTTGACAGGAACCTACGAGCAGTACTTC	CASSLTGTYEQYF	NA	TRBV5-4	TRBJ2-7	NA
TGTGCCAGCAACAGGGGAAGCACTGAAGCTTTCTTT	CASNRGSTEAFF	NA	TRBV2	TRBJ1-1	TRBD1
TGTGCCAGCAGCTTAGTGGAGGCAATCAACAATGAGCAGTTCTTC	CASSLVEAINNEQFF	few	TRBV7-9	TRBJ2-1	NA
TGTGCCAGCAGCCGAGGGGGACAGCACTATGGCTACACCTTC	CASSRGGQHYGYTF	NA	TRBV4-2	TRBJ1-2	TRBD1
TGTGCCAGCAGTTTATCGCTGCTGGAGGCTAATTCACCCCTCCACTTT	CASSLSLLEANSPLHF	NA	TRBV27	TRBJ1-6	NA